Sequencing of this T cell receptor (beta chain) was carried out in a study of cytomegalovirus exposure and HLA in healthy donors. In its sample, this clone was seen once. Its target is unknown. Notes on the study in general: Analysis performed later found 15,000 or so TCR beta sequences associated with HLA alleles at 0.05 false discovery rate. High sensitivity and specificity were reportedly achieved when the classifier diagnosed cytomegalovirus status.

The PCR made use of 60 Vbeta and 13 Jbeta primers. TCRdb's copy holds only in-frame clones and misses some; the assay was immunoSEQ multiplex PCR. The sample consists of about 140,000 clones, around 75% of them appearing once. V dropped 0 bases and J dropped 4; count of bases not matched to a gene: 6. This CDR3 is 16 amino acids long. Germline V lookup: CDR1 LGHNA, CDR2 YSLEER. The sample was PBMCs. The chain employs TRBV4-3 and TRBJ2-3, with TRBD2 identical over 8 bases. This receptor was identified in a man between 35 and 55 years old in good health and CMV-seronegative. This chain's CDR3 is CASSQDSAGGADTQYF. The CDR3 region has the DNA TGCGCCAGCAGCCAAGATTCGGCGGGAGGTGCAGATACGCAGTATTTT.